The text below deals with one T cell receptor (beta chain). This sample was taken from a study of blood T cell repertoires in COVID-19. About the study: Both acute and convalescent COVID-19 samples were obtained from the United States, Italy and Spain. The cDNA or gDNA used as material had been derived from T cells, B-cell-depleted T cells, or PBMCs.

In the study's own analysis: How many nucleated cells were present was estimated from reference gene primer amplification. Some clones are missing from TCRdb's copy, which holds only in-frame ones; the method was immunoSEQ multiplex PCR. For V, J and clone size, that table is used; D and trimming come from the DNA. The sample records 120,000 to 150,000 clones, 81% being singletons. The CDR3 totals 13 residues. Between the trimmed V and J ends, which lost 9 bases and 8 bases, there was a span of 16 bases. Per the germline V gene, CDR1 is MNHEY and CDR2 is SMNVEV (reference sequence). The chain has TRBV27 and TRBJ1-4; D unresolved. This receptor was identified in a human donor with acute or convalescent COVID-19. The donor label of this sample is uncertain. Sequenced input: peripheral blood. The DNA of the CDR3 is TGTGCCAGTCGGTTTAGCGGTGGGGAAAAACTGTTTTTT. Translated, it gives CASRFSGGEKLFF.